This T cell receptor (beta chain) was found in a study of blood T cell repertoires in COVID-19 (dated by TCRdb to 2018 to 2021). With regard to the full study: Collaborator samples came from the United States, Italy and Spain and covered acute and convalescent phases of COVID-19. The repertoires were released in a freely available public database meant as a resource for research on the immune response to SARS-CoV-2. Sample metadata almost always included a de-identified subject ID, COVID-19 status, age in years and sex. Samples were obtained from the ongoing ImmuneRACE study (first 160 participants) and from some 1,200 subjects provided by 6 global collaborators. The prospective study material was composed of cDNA or gDNA derived from T cells, B-cell-depleted T cells, or PBMCs. Where HLA class I and class II types were available, the types were taken from metadata supplied by the sample provider, not from assay-based typing. The dataset comprised deeply sampled blood TCRbeta repertoires from subjects exposed to, actively infected with, or recovered from COVID-19. What the study reported, not specific to this receptor: Clinical and demographic metadata were provided uncurated, with the amount varying by source and participant.

At one collaborating source in Seattle, patients were enrolled during active infection and were followed longitudinally through the course of disease. Each collaborating institution followed its own protocols to collect whole blood in K2EDTA tubes. For TCRbeta analysis, collaborator samples were shipped as frozen whole blood, as isolated PBMCs, or as DNA extracted from either sample type. TCRbeta CDR3 regions were amplified from genomic DNA by means of the immunoSEQ Assay, a bias-controlled multiplex PCR. The study's processing was this. The number of nucleated cells in each sample was estimated from the amplification of reference gene primers within the assay. To quantify the absolute abundance of each unique TCRbeta CDR3 rearrangement, sequence reads were collapsed and filtered. Productive Simpson clonality was computed per sample as the square root of Simpson's diversity index over productive rearrangements. The clones in this table, taken by TCRdb from immuneACCESS, are in-frame only. Not every clone is retained; where verified, under half of the shortfall comes from an unresolved V gene, and the cause of the rest is unknown. That table is the source of V, J and clone size, and D and trimming were worked out from the DNA. The sample includes roughly 410,000 clones, with around 91% observed a single time. Roughly 1.4% of the sample comes from the top ten.

On this clone itself: Its antigen specificity is not known. Base-call qualities are not available, and no considerably larger clone is one nucleotide away.

V lost 4 bases and J lost 2 bases; the stretch between them is 18 bases long. The CDR3, cysteine through phenylalanine, is 17 amino acids long. Left in the record is the CDR3 DNA by itself, 51 bases read in frame from the first base. Looking up the germline V gene yields CDR1 MNHEY and CDR2 SVGEGT. The clonotype comes from a woman between 35 and 50 years old with COVID-19, enrolled during active disease. Recombination connected TRBV6-2 or TRBV6-3 to TRBJ1-5; possibly the D gene is TRBD1, per 6 matching bases. The sample taken for sequencing was peripheral blood. The DNA sequence follows: TGTGCCAGCAGTTTAGTACAGGGTCCCGGCCGCAATCAGCCCCAGCATTTT. Its product reads: CASSLVQGPGRNQPQHF.